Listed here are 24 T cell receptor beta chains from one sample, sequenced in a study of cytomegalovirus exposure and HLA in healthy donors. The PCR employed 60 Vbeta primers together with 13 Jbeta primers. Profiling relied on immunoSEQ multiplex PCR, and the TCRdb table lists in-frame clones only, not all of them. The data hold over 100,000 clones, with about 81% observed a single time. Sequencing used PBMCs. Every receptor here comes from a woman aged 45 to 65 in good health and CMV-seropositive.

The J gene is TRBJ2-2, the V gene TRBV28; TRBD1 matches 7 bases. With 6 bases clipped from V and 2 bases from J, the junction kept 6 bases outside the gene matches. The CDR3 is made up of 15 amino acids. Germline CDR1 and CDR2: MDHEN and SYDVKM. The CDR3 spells CASSHRGLNTGELFF. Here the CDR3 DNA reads TGTGCCAGCAGCCACAGGGGCCTTAACACCGGGGAGCTGTTTTTT.

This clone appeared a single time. The DNA of the CDR3 is TGTGCCAGCAGCTCCCCTCACACCGACTACGAGCAGTACTTC. Translating gives CASSSPHTDYEQYF. The rearrangement joins TRBV7-9 to TRBJ2-7; D remains ambiguous. The CDR3 is 14 residues long. The V end was cut by 4 bases, the J end by 3 bases, with 13 bases between. Germline V CDR1 and CDR2: SEHNR, FQNEAQ (reference sequence).

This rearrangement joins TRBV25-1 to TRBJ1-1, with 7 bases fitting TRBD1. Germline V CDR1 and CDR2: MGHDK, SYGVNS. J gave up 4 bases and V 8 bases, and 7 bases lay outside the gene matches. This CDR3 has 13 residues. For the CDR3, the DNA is TGTGCCAGCGGACAGGCACCATTCACTGAAGCTTTCTTT. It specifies CASGQAPFTEAFF.

In DNA, the CDR3 is TGTGCCAGCTCACCACCTAATTGGGACAGTACCTTCTCTGGAAACACCATATATTTT. It yields the protein CASSPPNWDSTFSGNTIYF. J is TRBJ1-3 and V is TRBV18; the match to TRBD1 covers 7 bases. The V and J ends lost 0 bases and 0 bases, in that order; junction bases with no gene match: 11. The CDR3 is made up of 19 amino acids. The germline gives CDR1 KGHSH, CDR2 LQKENI.

This CDR3 reads CASSQALAGGYEQYF. CDR3 DNA: TGCGCCAGCAGCCAAGCTTTGGCGGGGGGATACGAGCAGTACTTC. V and J are TRBV4-1 and TRBJ2-7, with 8 bases aligning to TRBD2. This CDR3 is 15 amino acids long. Germline loops: CDR1 MGHRA, CDR2 YSYEKL. V shed 1 base and J 4 bases; nucleotides not matched to a gene: 6.

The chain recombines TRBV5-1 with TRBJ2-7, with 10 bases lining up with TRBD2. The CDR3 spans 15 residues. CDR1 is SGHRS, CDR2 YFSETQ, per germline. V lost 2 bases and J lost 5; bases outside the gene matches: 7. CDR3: CASSFTTSGIHEQYF. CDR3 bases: TGCGCCAGCAGCTTTACAACTAGCGGGATCCACGAGCAGTACTTC.

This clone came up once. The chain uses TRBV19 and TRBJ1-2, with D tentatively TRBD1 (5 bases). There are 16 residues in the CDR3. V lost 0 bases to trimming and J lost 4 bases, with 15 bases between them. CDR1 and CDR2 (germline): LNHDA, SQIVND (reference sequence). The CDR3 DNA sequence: TGTGCCAGTAGTATAGATCCCGCAGGGCGCCTCTATGGCTACACCTTC. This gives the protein CASSIDPAGRLYGYTF.

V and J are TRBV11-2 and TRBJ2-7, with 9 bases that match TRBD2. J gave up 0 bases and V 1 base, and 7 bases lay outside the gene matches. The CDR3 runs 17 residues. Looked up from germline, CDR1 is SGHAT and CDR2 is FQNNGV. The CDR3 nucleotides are TGTGCCAGCAGCTTAGGGGAGGCGGGAGGGCTCTCCTACGAGCAGTACTTC. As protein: CASSLGEAGGLSYEQYF. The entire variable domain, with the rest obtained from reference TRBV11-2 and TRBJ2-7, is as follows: EAGVAQSPRYKIIEKRQSVAFWCNPISGHATLYWYQQILGQGPKLLIQFQNNGVVDDSQLPKDRFSAERLKGVDSTLKIQPAKLEDSAVYLCASSLGEAGGLSYEQYFGPGTRLTVT.

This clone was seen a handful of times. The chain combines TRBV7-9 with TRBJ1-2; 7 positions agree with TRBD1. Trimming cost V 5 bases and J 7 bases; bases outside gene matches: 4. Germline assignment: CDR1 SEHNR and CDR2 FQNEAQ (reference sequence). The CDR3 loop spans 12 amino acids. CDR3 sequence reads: CASSPDRAGYTF. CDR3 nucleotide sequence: TGTGCCAGCAGCCCAGACAGGGCTGGCTACACCTTC.

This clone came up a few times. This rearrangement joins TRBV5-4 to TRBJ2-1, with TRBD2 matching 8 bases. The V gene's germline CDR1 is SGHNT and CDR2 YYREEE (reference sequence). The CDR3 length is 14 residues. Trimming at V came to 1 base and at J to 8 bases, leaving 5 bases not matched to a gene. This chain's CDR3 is CASSLPGLGYEQFF. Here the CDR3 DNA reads TGTGCCAGCAGCTTGCCGGGACTAGGATATGAGCAGTTCTTC.

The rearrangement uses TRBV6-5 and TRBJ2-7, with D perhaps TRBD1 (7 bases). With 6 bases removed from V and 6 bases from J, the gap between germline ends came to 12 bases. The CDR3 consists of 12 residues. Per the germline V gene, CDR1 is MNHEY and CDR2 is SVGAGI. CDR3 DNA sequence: TGTGCCAGCAGCCCAGGGGGGCTCGAGCAGTACTTC. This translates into CASSPGGLEQYF.

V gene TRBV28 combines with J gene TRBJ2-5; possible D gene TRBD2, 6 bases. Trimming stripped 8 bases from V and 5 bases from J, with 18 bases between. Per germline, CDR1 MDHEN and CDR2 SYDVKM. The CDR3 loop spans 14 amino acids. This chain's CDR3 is CASAKRAGYETQYF. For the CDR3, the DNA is TGTGCCAGCGCCAAAAGGGCGGGATACGAGACCCAGTACTTC.

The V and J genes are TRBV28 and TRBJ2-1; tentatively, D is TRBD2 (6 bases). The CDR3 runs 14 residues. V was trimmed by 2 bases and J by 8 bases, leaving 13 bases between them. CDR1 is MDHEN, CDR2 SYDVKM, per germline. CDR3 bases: TGTGCCAGCAGTTTAGGGCTAGCGTTAGATGAGCAGTTCTTC. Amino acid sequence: CASSLGLALDEQFF.

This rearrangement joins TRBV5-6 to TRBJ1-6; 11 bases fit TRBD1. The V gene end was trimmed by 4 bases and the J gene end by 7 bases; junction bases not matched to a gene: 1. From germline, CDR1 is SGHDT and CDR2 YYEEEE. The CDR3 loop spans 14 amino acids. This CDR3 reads CASSGDRGNSPLHF. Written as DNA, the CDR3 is TGTGCCAGCAGCGGGGACAGGGGGAATTCACCCCTCCACTTT.

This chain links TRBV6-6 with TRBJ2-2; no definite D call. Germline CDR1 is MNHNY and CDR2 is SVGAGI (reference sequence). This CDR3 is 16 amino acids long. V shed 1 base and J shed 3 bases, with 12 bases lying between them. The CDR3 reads CASSYFHDGYTGELFF. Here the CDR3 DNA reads TGTGCCAGCAGTTACTTCCATGACGGGTACACCGGGGAGCTGTTTTTT.

In DNA, the CDR3 is TGTGCCATCAGTGAGTCGCCGGACTCCAATCAGCCCCAGCATTTT. Translation: CAISESPDSNQPQHF. The V call is TRBV10-3, the J call TRBJ1-5; D gene ambiguous. CDR3 size: 15 residues. The V end was cut by 0 bases, the J end by 3 bases, with 9 bases between. Germline CDR1 and CDR2: ENHRY and SYGVKD.

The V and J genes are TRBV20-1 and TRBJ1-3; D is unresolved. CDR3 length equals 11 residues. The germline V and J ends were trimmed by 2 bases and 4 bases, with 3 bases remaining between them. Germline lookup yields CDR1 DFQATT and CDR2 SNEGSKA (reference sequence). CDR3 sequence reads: CSARQGNTIYF. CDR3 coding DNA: TGCAGTGCTAGACAGGGAAACACCATATATTTT.

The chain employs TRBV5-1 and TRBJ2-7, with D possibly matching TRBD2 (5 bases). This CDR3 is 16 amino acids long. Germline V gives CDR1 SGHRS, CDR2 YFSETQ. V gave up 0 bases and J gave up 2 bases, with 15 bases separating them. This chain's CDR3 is CASSLERGFGPYEQYF. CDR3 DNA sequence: TGCGCCAGCAGCTTGGAGCGAGGGTTCGGGCCCTACGAGCAGTACTTC.

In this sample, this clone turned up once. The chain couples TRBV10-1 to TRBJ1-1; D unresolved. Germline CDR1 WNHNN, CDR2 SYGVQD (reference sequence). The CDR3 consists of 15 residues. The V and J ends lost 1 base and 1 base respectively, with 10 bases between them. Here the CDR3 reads CASSEFTSPNTEAFF. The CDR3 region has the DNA TGCGCCAGCAGTGAGTTTACTAGTCCGAACACTGAAGCTTTCTTT.

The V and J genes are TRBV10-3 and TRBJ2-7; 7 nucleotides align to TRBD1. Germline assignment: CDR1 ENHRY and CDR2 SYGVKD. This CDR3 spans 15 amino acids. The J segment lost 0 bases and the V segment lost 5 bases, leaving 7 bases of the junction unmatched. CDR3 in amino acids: CAISTDRARSYEQYF. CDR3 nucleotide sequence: TGTGCCATCAGTACTGACAGGGCCCGCTCCTACGAGCAGTACTTC.

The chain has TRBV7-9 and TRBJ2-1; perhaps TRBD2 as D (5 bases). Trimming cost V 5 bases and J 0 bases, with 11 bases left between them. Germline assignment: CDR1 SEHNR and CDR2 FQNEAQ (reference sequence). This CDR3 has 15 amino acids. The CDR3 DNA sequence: TGTGCCAGCAGCGTCCTGGGGAGCTCCTACAATGAGCAGTTCTTC. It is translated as CASSVLGSSYNEQFF.

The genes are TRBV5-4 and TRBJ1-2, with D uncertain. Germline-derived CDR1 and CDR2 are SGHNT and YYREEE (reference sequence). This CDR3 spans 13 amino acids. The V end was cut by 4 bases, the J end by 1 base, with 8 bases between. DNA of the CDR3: TGTGCCAGCAGCATCCCCGGTAACTATGGCTACACCTTC. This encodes CASSIPGNYGYTF. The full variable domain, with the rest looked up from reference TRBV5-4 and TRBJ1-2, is ETGVTQSPTHLIKTRGQQVTLRCSSQSGHNTVSWYQQALGQGPQFIFQYYREEENGRGNFPPRFSGLQFPNYSSELNVNALELDDSALYLCASSIPGNYGYTFGSGTRLTVV.

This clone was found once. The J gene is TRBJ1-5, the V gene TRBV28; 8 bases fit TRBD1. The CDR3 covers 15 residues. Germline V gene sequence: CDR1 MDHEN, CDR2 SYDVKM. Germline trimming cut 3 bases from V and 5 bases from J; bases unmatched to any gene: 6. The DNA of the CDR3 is TGTGCCAGCAGTTTCAGACAGGGGCGCGATCAGCCCCAGCATTTT. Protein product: CASSFRQGRDQPQHF.

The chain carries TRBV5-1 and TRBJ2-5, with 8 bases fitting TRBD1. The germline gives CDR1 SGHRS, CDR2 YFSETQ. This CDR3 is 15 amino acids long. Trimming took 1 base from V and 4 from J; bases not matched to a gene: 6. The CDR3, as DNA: TGCGCCAGCAGCTTGCCAGGGGGCTTTAGAGAGACCCAGTACTTC. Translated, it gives CASSLPGGFRETQYF.